A selection of T cell receptor beta chains follows, all from one sample in a study of blood T cells in healthy people across ages. TCRdb re-called the 5' RACE reads with MiXCR, one entry per CDR3 protein. The sample contains fewer than 800,000 distinct CDR3 sequences, 20% to 25% of which appear only once. Separately, the same data were catalogued under a study of T cells of mothers and their children.

The material sequenced was blood. The receptors come from a boy aged 5-17 years in good health. CDR3s include the opening cysteine and the closing phenylalanine or tryptophan. The D gene is left open where the match is weak. Clone size is given for some rows only: seen once, a few or many times, or a class if the clone is expanded.

J gene: TRBJ2-1
D gene: NA
clone size: NA
V gene: TRBV14
CDR3 DNA: TGTGCCAGCAGCCAAGACCCTTGGGGTTACAATGAGCAGTTCTTC
CDR3 protein: CASSQDPWGYNEQFF

J gene: TRBJ2-2
D gene: NA
clone size: NA
V gene: TRBV7-2
CDR3 DNA: TGTGCCAGCAGCTTAGGCCAGGCGAACACCGGGGAGCTGTTTTTT
CDR3 protein: CASSLGQANTGELFF

J gene: TRBJ1-1
D gene: NA
clone size: NA
V gene: TRBV5-1
CDR3 DNA: TGCGCCAGCAGTGTCGACCCGAACACTGAAGCTTTCTTT
CDR3 protein: CASSVDPNTEAFF

J gene: TRBJ2-3
D gene: NA
clone size: many
V gene: TRBV12-3/TRBV12-4
CDR3 DNA: TGTGCCAGCAGCCGCACAGATACGCAGTATTTT
CDR3 protein: CASSRTDTQYF

J gene: TRBJ2-4
D gene: NA
clone size: NA
V gene: TRBV7-2
CDR3 DNA: TGTGCCAGCAGCTTACAAGGGCCCCTGATCGTGAACATTCAGTACTTC
CDR3 protein: CASSLQGPLIVNIQYF

J gene: TRBJ2-7
D gene: NA
clone size: NA
V gene: TRBV7-2
CDR3 DNA: TGTGCCAGCTTAGGCTGGCAGGCCAACAGTCGCTCCTACGAGCAGTACTTC
CDR3 protein: CASLGWQANSRSYEQYF

J gene: TRBJ2-5
D gene: TRBD1
clone size: NA
V gene: TRBV29-1
CDR3 DNA: TGCAGCGTCCAATGGACAGGGAGGCCAGAGACCCAGTACTTC
CDR3 protein: CSVQWTGRPETQYF

J gene: TRBJ2-7
D gene: NA
clone size: NA
V gene: TRBV28
CDR3 DNA: TGTGCCAGCAGTTTTCAGGACAGAGATCGGGAGCAGTACTTC
CDR3 protein: CASSFQDRDREQYF

J gene: TRBJ2-1
D gene: NA
clone size: few
V gene: TRBV19
CDR3 DNA: TGTGCCAGTAGTTCAGTCTACAATGAGCAGTTCTTC
CDR3 protein: CASSSVYNEQFF

J gene: TRBJ1-1
D gene: NA
clone size: few
V gene: TRBV12-3/TRBV12-4
CDR3 DNA: TGTGCCAGCAGTTACGACAGGAACACTGAAGCTTTCTTT
CDR3 protein: CASSYDRNTEAFF

J gene: TRBJ2-6
D gene: NA
clone size: NA
V gene: TRBV12-3/TRBV12-4
CDR3 DNA: TGTGCCAGCAGTTTAGCTAGCTTACTAGGAGGGGCCAACGTCCTGACTTTC
CDR3 protein: CASSLASLLGGANVLTF

J gene: TRBJ2-7
D gene: TRBD2
clone size: many
V gene: TRBV28
CDR3 DNA: TGTGCCAGTCTTACCGGGACTAGCGTTTACGAGCAGTACTTC
CDR3 protein: CASLTGTSVYEQYF

J gene: TRBJ2-3
D gene: TRBD1
clone size: NA
V gene: TRBV29-1
CDR3 DNA: TGCAGCGTTGGGGACAGCTCAGATACGCAGTATTTT
CDR3 protein: CSVGDSSDTQYF

J gene: TRBJ1-1
D gene: NA
clone size: many
V gene: TRBV28
CDR3 DNA: TGTGCCAGCAGTTTATTTGGTGCCCGCACTGAAGCTTTCTTT
CDR3 protein: CASSLFGARTEAFF

J gene: TRBJ1-2
D gene: TRBD1
clone size: NA
V gene: TRBV12-3/TRBV12-4
CDR3 DNA: TGTGCCAGCGATTCCCGAATGCCGGACAGGGAGGACTATGGCTACACCTTC
CDR3 protein: CASDSRMPDREDYGYTF

J gene: TRBJ2-7
D gene: TRBD2
clone size: NA
V gene: TRBV20-1
CDR3 DNA: TGCAGTGCTAGAGATCCCACTAGCGGGGTAGGTGAGCAGTACTTC
CDR3 protein: CSARDPTSGVGEQYF

J gene: TRBJ1-4
D gene: NA
clone size: few
V gene: TRBV7-9
CDR3 DNA: TGTGCCAGCAGTTCGGGTGGTCGGGAACTGTTTTTT
CDR3 protein: CASSSGGRELFF

J gene: TRBJ2-3
D gene: NA
clone size: few
V gene: TRBV28
CDR3 DNA: TGTGCCATCGAGTCAGGGACAGATACGCAGTATTTT
CDR3 protein: CAIESGTDTQYF

J gene: TRBJ2-1
D gene: TRBD1
clone size: NA
V gene: TRBV12-5
CDR3 DNA: TGTGCTAGTGGTTTGGCCGACAGGGGCAAGTACAATGAGCAGTTCTTC
CDR3 protein: CASGLADRGKYNEQFF

J gene: TRBJ1-3
D gene: NA
clone size: many
V gene: TRBV29-1
CDR3 DNA: TGCAGCGTTGGGGGTTCCTCTGGAAACACCATATATTTT
CDR3 protein: CSVGGSSGNTIYF

J gene: TRBJ2-7
D gene: TRBD1
clone size: few
V gene: TRBV11-3
CDR3 DNA: TGTGCCAGCGGCGACAGGGCCTTATACGAGCAGTACTTC
CDR3 protein: CASGDRALYEQYF

J gene: TRBJ1-4
D gene: NA
clone size: NA
V gene: TRBV4-1
CDR3 DNA: TGCGCCAGCAGCCAAACCGGGACAATTAATGAAAAACTGTTTTTT
CDR3 protein: CASSQTGTINEKLFF

J gene: TRBJ1-2
D gene: NA
clone size: few
V gene: TRBV20-1
CDR3 DNA: TGCAGTGCGCCCGCGGGGGCTGGAGGCTACACCTTC
CDR3 protein: CSAPAGAGGYTF

J gene: TRBJ2-5
D gene: TRBD1
clone size: once
V gene: TRBV9
CDR3 DNA: TGTGCCAGCAGCATCCGACAGGGTAGAGAGACCCAGTACTTC
CDR3 protein: CASSIRQGRETQYF

J gene: TRBJ2-1
D gene: NA
clone size: NA
V gene: TRBV7-8
CDR3 DNA: TGTGCCAGCAGCTTATACGTAACGGGCGCGCGGGTGTATGAGCAGTTCTTC
CDR3 protein: CASSLYVTGARVYEQFF

J gene: TRBJ2-1
D gene: NA
clone size: NA
V gene: TRBV12-3/TRBV12-4
CDR3 DNA: TGTGCCAGCAGTAGCCCGGATAACTACAATGAGCAGTTCTTC
CDR3 protein: CASSSPDNYNEQFF

J gene: TRBJ1-1
D gene: NA
clone size: NA
V gene: TRBV29-1
CDR3 DNA: TGCAGCGTCTCCCAGGGGTACACTGAAGCTTTCTTT
CDR3 protein: CSVSQGYTEAFF

J gene: TRBJ2-5
D gene: NA
clone size: few
V gene: TRBV6-2/TRBV6-3
CDR3 DNA: TGTGCCAGCAGTCCCGCGGCAGAGACCCAGTACTTC
CDR3 protein: CASSPAAETQYF

J gene: TRBJ1-1
D gene: TRBD1
clone size: few
V gene: TRBV29-1
CDR3 DNA: TGCAGCGTTGAATCGAGACAGGGGTCCCCGAAAGCTTTCTTT
CDR3 protein: CSVESRQGSPKAFF

J gene: TRBJ1-4
D gene: TRBD1
clone size: few
V gene: TRBV5-1
CDR3 DNA: TGCGCCAGCAGAGAGACAGGGGTAAATGAAAAACTGTTTTTT
CDR3 protein: CASRETGVNEKLFF

J gene: TRBJ1-1
D gene: TRBD1
clone size: few
V gene: TRBV13
CDR3 DNA: TGTGCCAGCATATCCGTTCGGGAGGGGGCGTTAACTGAAGCTTTCTTT
CDR3 protein: CASISVREGALTEAFF

J gene: TRBJ1-2
D gene: TRBD1
clone size: few
V gene: TRBV29-1
CDR3 DNA: TGCAGCTTCCTCACCGGACAGGGAAATGGCTACACCTTC
CDR3 protein: CSFLTGQGNGYTF

J gene: TRBJ2-7
D gene: TRBD2
clone size: NA
V gene: TRBV20-1
CDR3 DNA: TGCAGTGCTAGAGATTTAGCGGGGGGTGACTACGAGCAGTACTTC
CDR3 protein: CSARDLAGGDYEQYF

J gene: TRBJ2-1
D gene: NA
clone size: NA
V gene: TRBV6-6
CDR3 DNA: TGTGCCAGCAGTTACAGGGACTCAACCAATGAGCAGTTCTTC
CDR3 protein: CASSYRDSTNEQFF

J gene: TRBJ2-1
D gene: TRBD2
clone size: NA
V gene: TRBV11-2
CDR3 DNA: TGTGCCAGCAGCTTAGCTATTTTGGGGGGGATGTACAATGAGCAGTTCTTC
CDR3 protein: CASSLAILGGMYNEQFF

J gene: TRBJ2-4
D gene: NA
clone size: NA
V gene: TRBV15
CDR3 DNA: TGTGCCACCAGCAGAGATGGAGGGGTCTTAGCCAAAAACATTCAGTACTTC
CDR3 protein: CATSRDGGVLAKNIQYF

J gene: TRBJ2-7
D gene: NA
clone size: few
V gene: TRBV10-2
CDR3 DNA: TGCGCCAGCACTGGGACGGAACCCCCCTACGAGCAGTACTTC
CDR3 protein: CASTGTEPPYEQYF

J gene: TRBJ2-7
D gene: NA
clone size: few
V gene: TRBV29-1
CDR3 DNA: TGCAGCGTTGGGGCCGCCTACGAGCAGTACTTC
CDR3 protein: CSVGAAYEQYF

J gene: TRBJ2-1
D gene: TRBD2
clone size: NA
V gene: TRBV6-5
CDR3 DNA: TGTGCCAGCAGTTACTCGACTAGCGGCCGGTACAATGAGCAGTTCTTC
CDR3 protein: CASSYSTSGRYNEQFF

J gene: TRBJ2-4
D gene: NA
clone size: NA
V gene: TRBV3-1
CDR3 DNA: TGTGCCAGCAGCCACACGGGACAAAACATTCAGTACTTC
CDR3 protein: CASSHTGQNIQYF

J gene: TRBJ2-3
D gene: NA
clone size: NA
V gene: TRBV15
CDR3 DNA: TGTGCCACCAGCACCGCAGATACGCAGTATTTT
CDR3 protein: CATSTADTQYF

J gene: TRBJ1-4
D gene: NA
clone size: NA
V gene: TRBV12-3/TRBV12-4
CDR3 DNA: TGTGCCAGCAGTTTTGGGGGCATTGATGAAAAACTGTTTTTT
CDR3 protein: CASSFGGIDEKLFF

J gene: TRBJ2-7
D gene: NA
clone size: NA
V gene: TRBV21-1
CDR3 DNA: TGTGCCAGCACTCTAGAGCAGTACTTC
CDR3 protein: CASTLEQYF

J gene: TRBJ2-1
D gene: TRBD2
clone size: few
V gene: TRBV12-3/TRBV12-4
CDR3 DNA: TGTGCCAGCAGTTTATGGGGACTTAGCGGGGGGATCTCCTACAATGAGCAGTTCTTC
CDR3 protein: CASSLWGLSGGISYNEQFF

J gene: TRBJ2-1
D gene: NA
clone size: NA
V gene: TRBV6-1
CDR3 DNA: TGTGCCAGCAACAGGGCCTCCTCCTACAATGAGCAGTTCTTC
CDR3 protein: CASNRASSYNEQFF

J gene: TRBJ2-5
D gene: TRBD1
clone size: NA
V gene: TRBV7-3
CDR3 DNA: TGTGCCAGCAGCTTAGGGACAGGGGCGTGGGAGACCCAGTACTTC
CDR3 protein: CASSLGTGAWETQYF

J gene: TRBJ2-2
D gene: NA
clone size: NA
V gene: TRBV9
CDR3 DNA: TGTGCCAGCAGCGTAGATGTGGGTGCGAACACCGGGGAGCTGTTTTTT
CDR3 protein: CASSVDVGANTGELFF

J gene: TRBJ2-5
D gene: NA
clone size: NA
V gene: TRBV4-1
CDR3 DNA: TGCGCCAACAGCCAGCTCGTGGGGGCCGGTAGAGAGACCCAGTACTTC
CDR3 protein: CANSQLVGAGRETQYF

J gene: TRBJ2-5
D gene: NA
clone size: NA
V gene: TRBV20-1
CDR3 DNA: TGCAGTGCTAGAGATCGCCGGGGCCTGGTGACCCAGTACTTC
CDR3 protein: CSARDRRGLVTQYF

J gene: TRBJ1-1
D gene: TRBD1
clone size: few
V gene: TRBV29-1
CDR3 DNA: TGCAGCGTTGCCCCGACAGGGACAAACACTGAAGCTTTCTTT
CDR3 protein: CSVAPTGTNTEAFF

J gene: TRBJ2-3
D gene: TRBD2
clone size: once
V gene: TRBV12-3/TRBV12-4
CDR3 DNA: TGTGCCAGCAGCCTAATAGCGGGAGGGGATACGCAGTATTTT
CDR3 protein: CASSLIAGGDTQYF

J gene: TRBJ1-2
D gene: NA
clone size: few
V gene: TRBV6-1
CDR3 DNA: TGTGCCAGCAGTGAAGCGGAGGGGATGATCCGATATGGCTACACCTTC
CDR3 protein: CASSEAEGMIRYGYTF

J gene: TRBJ1-1
D gene: NA
clone size: NA
V gene: TRBV7-2
CDR3 DNA: TGTGCCAGCAGCTTAGGGTATGGGAGAAATGAAGCTTTCTTT
CDR3 protein: CASSLGYGRNEAFF

J gene: TRBJ2-5
D gene: NA
clone size: NA
V gene: TRBV13
CDR3 DNA: TGTGCCAGCAGCTTAAGGAGAATCCAAGAGACCCAGTACTTC
CDR3 protein: CASSLRRIQETQYF

J gene: TRBJ1-1
D gene: NA
clone size: few
V gene: TRBV6-5
CDR3 DNA: TGTGCCAGCTTCTCCCGGGACGGCTACACTGAAGCTTTCTTT
CDR3 protein: CASFSRDGYTEAFF